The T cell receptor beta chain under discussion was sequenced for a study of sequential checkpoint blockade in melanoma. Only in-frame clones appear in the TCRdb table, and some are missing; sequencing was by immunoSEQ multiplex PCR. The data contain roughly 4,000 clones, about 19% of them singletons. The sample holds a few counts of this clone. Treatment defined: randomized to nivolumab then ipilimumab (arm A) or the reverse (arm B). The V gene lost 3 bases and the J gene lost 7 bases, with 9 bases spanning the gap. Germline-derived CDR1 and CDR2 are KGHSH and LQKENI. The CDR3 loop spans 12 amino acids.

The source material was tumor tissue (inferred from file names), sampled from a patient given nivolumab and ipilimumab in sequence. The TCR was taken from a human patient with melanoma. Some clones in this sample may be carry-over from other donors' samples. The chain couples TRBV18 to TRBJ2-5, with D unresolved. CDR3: CASSPESGTQYF. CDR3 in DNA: TGTGCCAGCTCACCGGAGTCGGGGACCCAGTACTTC. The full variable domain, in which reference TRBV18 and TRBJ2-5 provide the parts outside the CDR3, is NAGVMQNPRHLVRRRGQEARLRCSPMKGHSHVYWYRQLPEEGLKFMVYLQKENIIDESGMPKERFSAEFPKEGPSILRIQQVVRGDSAAYFCASSPESGTQYFGPGTRLLVL.